This T cell receptor (beta chain) was recovered during a study of blood T cell repertoires in COVID-19. Sequenced by immunoSEQ multiplex PCR; TCRdb stores in-frame clones only, minus some. Here the sample spans around 62,000 clones, approximately 90% being singletons. V lost 1 base to trimming and J lost 6 bases, with 21 bases between them. This CDR3 region has 17 residues. Germline assignment: CDR1 MNHEY and CDR2 SMNVEV (reference sequence). Sequenced material: peripheral blood. The rearrangement joins TRBV27 to TRBJ1-1, with D unresolved. The sequence came from a woman aged 55 to 70 with acute or convalescent COVID-19. CDR3 sequence (DNA): TGTGCCAGCAGTTTATTCGGTCGAGGTGGGTCAAACGCTGAAGCTTTCTTT. Protein sequence: CASSLFGRGGSNAEAFF.